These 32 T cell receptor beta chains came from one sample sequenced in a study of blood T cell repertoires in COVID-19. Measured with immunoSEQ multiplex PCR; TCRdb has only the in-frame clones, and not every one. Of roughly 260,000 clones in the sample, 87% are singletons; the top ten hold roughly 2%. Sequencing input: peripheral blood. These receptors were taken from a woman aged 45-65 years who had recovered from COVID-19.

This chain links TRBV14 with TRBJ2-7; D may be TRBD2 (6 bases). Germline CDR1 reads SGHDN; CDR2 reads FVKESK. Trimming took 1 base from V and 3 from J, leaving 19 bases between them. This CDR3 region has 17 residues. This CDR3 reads CASSQAEGRDLHYEQYF. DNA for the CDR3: TGTGCCAGCAGCCAAGCAGAGGGTCGGGACTTACACTACGAGCAGTACTTC. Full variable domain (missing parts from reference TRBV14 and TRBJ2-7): EAGVTQFPSHSVIEKGQTVTLRCDPISGHDNLYWYRRVMGKEIKFLLHFVKESKQDESGMPNNRFLAERTGGTYSTLKVQPAELEDSGVYFCASSQAEGRDLHYEQYFGPGTRLTVT.

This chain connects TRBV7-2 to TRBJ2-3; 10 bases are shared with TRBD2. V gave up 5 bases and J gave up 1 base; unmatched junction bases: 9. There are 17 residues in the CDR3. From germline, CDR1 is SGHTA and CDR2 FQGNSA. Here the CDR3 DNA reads TGTGCCAGCAGCCATCATAGCGGGGGGTTGGGCACAGATACGCAGTATTTT. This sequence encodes CASSHHSGGLGTDTQYF.

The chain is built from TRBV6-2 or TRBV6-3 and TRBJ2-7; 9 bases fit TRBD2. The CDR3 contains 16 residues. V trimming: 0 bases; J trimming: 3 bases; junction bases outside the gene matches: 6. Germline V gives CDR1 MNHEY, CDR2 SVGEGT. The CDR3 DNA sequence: TGTGCCAGCAGTTACTCGCTAGCGGGGTCGTACTACGAGCAGTACTTC. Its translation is CASSYSLAGSYYEQYF.

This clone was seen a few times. The CDR3 sequence is CASSQGARGAYEQYF. The CDR3 DNA is TGTGCCAGCAGCCAAGGAGCCAGGGGTGCCTACGAGCAGTACTTC. The chain recombines TRBV3-1 (or the pseudogene TRBV3-2) with TRBJ2-7; TRBD1 is a possible D gene (6 bases). V was cut by 1 base and J by 2 bases, with 12 bases left in between. This CDR3 has 15 residues. Per germline, CDR1 LGHDT and CDR2 YNNKEL (reference sequence).

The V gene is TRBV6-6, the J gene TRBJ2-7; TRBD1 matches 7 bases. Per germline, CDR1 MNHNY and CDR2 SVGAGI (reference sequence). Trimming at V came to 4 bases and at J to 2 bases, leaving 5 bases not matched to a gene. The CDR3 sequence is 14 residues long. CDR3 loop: CASSWDRLAYEQYF. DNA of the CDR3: TGTGCCAGCAGTTGGGACAGATTGGCCTACGAGCAGTACTTC.

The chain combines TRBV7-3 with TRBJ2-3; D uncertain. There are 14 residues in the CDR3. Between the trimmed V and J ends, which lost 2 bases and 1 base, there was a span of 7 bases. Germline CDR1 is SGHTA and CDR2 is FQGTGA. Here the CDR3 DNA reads TGTGCCAGCAGCTTAGGGCCAGGCACAGATACGCAGTATTTT. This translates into CASSLGPGTDTQYF.

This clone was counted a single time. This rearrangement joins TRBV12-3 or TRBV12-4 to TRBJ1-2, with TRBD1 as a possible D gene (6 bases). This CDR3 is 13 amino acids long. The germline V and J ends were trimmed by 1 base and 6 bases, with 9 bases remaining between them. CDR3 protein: CASSLGSGDGYTF. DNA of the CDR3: TGTGCCAGCAGTTTAGGGTCAGGGGATGGCTACACCTTC.

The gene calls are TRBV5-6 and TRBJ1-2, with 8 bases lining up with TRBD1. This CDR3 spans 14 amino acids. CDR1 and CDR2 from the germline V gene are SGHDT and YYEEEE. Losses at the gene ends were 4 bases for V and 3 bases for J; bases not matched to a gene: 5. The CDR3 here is CASSMGQADYGYTF. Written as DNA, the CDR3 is TGTGCCAGCAGCATGGGACAGGCGGACTATGGCTACACCTTC. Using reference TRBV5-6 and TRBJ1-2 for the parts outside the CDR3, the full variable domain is DAGVTQSPTHLIKTRGQQVTLRCSPKSGHDTVSWYQQALGQGPQFIFQYYEEEERQRGNFPDRFSGHQFPNYSSELNVNALLLGDSALYLCASSMGQADYGYTFGSGTRLTVV.

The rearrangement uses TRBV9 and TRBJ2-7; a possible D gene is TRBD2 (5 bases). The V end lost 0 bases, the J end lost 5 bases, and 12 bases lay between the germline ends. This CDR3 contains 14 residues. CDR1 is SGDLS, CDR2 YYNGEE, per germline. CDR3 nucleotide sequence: TGTGCCAGCAGCGTAGTGGCATCTAGCCACGAGCAGTACTTC. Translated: CASSVVASSHEQYF. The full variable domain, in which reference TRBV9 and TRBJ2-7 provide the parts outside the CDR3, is DSGVTQTPKHLITATGQRVTLRCSPRSGDLSVYWYQQSLDQGLQFLIQYYNGEERAKGNILERFSAQQFPDLHSELNLSSLELGDSALYFCASSVVASSHEQYFGPGTRLTVT.

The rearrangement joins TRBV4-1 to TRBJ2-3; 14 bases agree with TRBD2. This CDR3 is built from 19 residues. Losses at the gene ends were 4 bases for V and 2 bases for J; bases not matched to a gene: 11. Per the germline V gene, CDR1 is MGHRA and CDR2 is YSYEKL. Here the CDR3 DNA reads TGCGCCAGCAGCCGCCCCGGGACTAGCGGGGGCCTGCTCACAGATACGCAGTATTTT. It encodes CASSRPGTSGGLLTDTQYF.

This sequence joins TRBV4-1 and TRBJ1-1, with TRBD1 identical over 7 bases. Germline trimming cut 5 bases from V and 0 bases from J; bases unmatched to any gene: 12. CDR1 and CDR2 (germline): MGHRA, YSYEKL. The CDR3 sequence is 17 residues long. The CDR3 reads CASSNRDRRLMNTEAFF. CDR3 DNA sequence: TGCGCCAGCAGCAACCGGGACAGACGATTAATGAACACTGAAGCTTTCTTT.

CDR3 nucleotide sequence: TGTGCCAGCAGCCCAAACCCGACAGGGGGCGCGGGCAATGAGCAGTTCTTC. This gives the protein CASSPNPTGGAGNEQFF. The rearrangement links TRBV7-6 to TRBJ2-1, with 10 bases that match TRBD1. Trimming removed 5 bases from V and 6 bases from J; junction bases left unmatched: 13. Germline CDR1 is SGHVS and CDR2 is FNYEAQ. The CDR3 has 17 amino acids.

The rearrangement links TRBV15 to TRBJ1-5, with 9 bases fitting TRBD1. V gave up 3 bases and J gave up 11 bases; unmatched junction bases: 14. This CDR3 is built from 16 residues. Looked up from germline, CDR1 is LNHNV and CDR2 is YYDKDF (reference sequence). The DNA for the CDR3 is TGTGCCACCAGCAGGACAGAACAGGGGGCTTGGGGGGCCCAGCATTTT. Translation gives CATSRTEQGAWGAQHF.

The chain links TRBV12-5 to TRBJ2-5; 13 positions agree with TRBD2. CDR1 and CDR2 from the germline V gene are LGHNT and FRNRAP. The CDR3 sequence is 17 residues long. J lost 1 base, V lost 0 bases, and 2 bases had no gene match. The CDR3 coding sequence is TGTGCTAGTGGTTTGGTTAGACTAGCGGGGGGCCAAGAGACCCAGTACTTC. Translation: CASGLVRLAGGQETQYF.

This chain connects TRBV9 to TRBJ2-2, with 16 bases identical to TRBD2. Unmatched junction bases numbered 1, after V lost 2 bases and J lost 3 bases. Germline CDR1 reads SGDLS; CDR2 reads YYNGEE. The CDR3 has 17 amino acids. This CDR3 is CASSVGLAGGYTGELFF. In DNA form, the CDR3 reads TGTGCCAGCAGCGTGGGACTAGCGGGGGGGTACACCGGGGAGCTGTTTTTT.

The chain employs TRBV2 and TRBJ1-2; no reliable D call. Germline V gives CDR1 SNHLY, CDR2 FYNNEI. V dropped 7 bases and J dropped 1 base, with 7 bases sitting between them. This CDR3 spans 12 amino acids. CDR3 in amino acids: CASMSYNYGYTF. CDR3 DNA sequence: TGTGCCAGCATGAGTTATAACTATGGCTACACCTTC.

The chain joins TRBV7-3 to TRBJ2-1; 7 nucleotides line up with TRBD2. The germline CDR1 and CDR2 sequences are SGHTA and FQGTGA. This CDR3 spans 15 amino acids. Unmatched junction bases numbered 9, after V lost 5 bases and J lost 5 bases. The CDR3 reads CASSQGLPRNNEQFF. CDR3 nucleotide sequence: TGTGCCAGCAGCCAGGGACTACCACGAAACAATGAGCAGTTCTTC.

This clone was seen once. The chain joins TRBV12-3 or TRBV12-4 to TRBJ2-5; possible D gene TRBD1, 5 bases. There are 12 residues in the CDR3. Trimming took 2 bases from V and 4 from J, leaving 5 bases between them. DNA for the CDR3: TGTGCCAGCAGTTTAAGGGGAGAGACCCAGTACTTC. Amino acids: CASSLRGETQYF.

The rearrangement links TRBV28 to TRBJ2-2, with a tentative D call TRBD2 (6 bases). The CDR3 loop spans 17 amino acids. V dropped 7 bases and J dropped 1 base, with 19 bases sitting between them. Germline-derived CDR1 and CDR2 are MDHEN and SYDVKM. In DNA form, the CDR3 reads TGTGCCAGCATCTCCCTTAGGTTGGGAGGGAACACCGGGGAGCTGTTTTTT. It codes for CASISLRLGGNTGELFF.

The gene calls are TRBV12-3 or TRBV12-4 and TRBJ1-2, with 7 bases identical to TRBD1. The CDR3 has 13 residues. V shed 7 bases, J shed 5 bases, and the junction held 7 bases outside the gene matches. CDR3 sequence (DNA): TGTGCCAGCATCTTGGGGACAGCGTATGGCTACACCTTC. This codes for CASILGTAYGYTF.

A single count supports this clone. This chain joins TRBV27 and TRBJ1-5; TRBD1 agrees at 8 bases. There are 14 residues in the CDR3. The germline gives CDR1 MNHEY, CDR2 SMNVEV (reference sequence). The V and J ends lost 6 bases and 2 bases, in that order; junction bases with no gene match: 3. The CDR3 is CASRLTGGNQPQHF. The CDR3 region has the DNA TGTGCCAGCAGGCTGACAGGGGGCAATCAGCCCCAGCATTTT.

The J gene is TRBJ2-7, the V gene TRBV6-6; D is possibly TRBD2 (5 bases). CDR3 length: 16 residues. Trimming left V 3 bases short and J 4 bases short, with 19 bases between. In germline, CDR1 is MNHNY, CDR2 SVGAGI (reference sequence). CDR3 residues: CASSYRGSVAWYEQYF. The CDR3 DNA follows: TGTGCCAGCAGTTATCGCGGCAGTGTAGCGTGGTACGAGCAGTACTTC.

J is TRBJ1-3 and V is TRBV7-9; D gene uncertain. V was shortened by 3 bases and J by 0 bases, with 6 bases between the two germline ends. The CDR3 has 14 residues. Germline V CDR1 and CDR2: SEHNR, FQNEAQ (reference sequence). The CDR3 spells CASSFGDSGNTIYF. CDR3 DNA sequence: TGTGCCAGCAGCTTCGGGGACTCTGGAAACACCATATATTTT.

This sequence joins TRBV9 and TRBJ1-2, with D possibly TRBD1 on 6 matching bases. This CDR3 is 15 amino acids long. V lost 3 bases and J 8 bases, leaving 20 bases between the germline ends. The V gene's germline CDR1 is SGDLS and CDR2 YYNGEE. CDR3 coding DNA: TGTGCCAGCAGCGCCCCCCAAGCTGGGGGCAAGGGCTACACCTTC. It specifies CASSAPQAGGKGYTF.

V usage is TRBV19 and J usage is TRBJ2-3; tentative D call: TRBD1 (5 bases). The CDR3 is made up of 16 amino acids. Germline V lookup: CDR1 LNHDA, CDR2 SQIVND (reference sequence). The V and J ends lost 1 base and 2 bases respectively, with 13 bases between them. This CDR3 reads CASSIARQPLTDTQYF. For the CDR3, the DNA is TGTGCCAGTAGTATAGCTCGACAGCCGCTCACAGATACGCAGTATTTT.

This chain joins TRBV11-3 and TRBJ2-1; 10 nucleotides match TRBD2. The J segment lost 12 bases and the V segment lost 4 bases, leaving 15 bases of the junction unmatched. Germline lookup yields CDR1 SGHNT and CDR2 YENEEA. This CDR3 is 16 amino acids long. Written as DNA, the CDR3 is TGTGCCAGCAGCTCCCTAGGGGGAGCGGGAGGGCCGAGGCAGTTCTTC. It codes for CASSSLGGAGGPRQFF.

As DNA, the CDR3 is TGTGCCAGCAGCGCGGACAGGGAAGGAGCTTTCTTT. This codes for CASSADREGAFF. The genes are TRBV7-8 and TRBJ1-1, with 8 bases aligning to TRBD1. The CDR3 totals 12 residues. CDR1 and CDR2 (germline): SGHVS, FQNEAQ. Unmatched junction bases numbered 6, after V lost 5 bases and J lost 10 bases.

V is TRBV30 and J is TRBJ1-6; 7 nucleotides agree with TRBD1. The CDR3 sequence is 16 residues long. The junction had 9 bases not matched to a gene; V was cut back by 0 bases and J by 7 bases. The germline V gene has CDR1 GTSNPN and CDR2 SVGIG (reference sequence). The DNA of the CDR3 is TGTGCCTGGAGTGTAGGGACAGCTCAAGGGAATTCACCCCTCCACTTT. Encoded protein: CAWSVGTAQGNSPLHF.

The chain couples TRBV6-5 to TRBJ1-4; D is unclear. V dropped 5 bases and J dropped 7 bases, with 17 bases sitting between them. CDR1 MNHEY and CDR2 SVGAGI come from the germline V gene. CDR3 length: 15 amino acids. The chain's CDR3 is CASSQTLSLGEKLFF. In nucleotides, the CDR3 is TGTGCCAGCAGTCAAACCCTAAGTCTAGGTGAAAAACTGTTTTTT.

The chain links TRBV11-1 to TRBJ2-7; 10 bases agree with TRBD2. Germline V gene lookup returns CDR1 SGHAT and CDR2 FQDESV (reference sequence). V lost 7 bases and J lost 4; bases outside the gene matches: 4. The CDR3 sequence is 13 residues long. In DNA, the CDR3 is TGTGCCAGCAAAGCTAGCGGGAGTTACGAGCAGTACTTC. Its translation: CASKASGSYEQYF.

In DNA, the CDR3 is TGTGCCAGCAGCTTTGGGGGGGCCAGGAATGAGCAGTTCTTC. This sequence encodes CASSFGGARNEQFF. J is TRBJ2-1 and V is TRBV7-3, with D possibly being TRBD2 (7 bases). Trimming stripped 3 bases from V and 7 bases from J, with 13 bases between. CDR3 size: 14 residues. Per the germline V gene, CDR1 is SGHTA and CDR2 is FQGTGA.

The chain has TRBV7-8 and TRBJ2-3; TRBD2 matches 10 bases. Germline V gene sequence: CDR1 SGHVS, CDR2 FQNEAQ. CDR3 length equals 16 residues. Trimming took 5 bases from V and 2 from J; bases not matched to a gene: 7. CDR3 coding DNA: TGTGCCAGCAGCCCTCTAGCGGGGGCCACCACAGATACGCAGTATTTT. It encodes CASSPLAGATTDTQYF.